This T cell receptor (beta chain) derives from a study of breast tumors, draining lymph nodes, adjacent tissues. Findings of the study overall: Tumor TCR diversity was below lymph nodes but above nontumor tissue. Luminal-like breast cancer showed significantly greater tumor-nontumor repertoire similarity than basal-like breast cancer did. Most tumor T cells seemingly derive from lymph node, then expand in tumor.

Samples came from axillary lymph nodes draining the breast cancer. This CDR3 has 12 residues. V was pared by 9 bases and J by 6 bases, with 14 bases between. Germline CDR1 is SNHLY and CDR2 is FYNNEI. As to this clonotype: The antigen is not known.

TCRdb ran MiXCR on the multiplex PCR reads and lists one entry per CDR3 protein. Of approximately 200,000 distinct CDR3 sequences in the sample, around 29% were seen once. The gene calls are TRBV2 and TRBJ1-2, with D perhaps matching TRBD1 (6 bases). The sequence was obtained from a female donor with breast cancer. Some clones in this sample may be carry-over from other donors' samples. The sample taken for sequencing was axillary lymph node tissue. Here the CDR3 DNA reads TGTGCCAGACAGACAGGCGGGGATGGCTACACCTTC. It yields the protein CARQTGGDGYTF.